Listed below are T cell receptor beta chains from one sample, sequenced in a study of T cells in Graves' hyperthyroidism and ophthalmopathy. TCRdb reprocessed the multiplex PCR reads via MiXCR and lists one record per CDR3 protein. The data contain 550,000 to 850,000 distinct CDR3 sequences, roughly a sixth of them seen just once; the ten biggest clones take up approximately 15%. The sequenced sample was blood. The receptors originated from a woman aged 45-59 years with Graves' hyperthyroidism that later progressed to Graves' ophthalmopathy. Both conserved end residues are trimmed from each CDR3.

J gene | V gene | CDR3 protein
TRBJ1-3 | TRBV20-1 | SARNRAGGNTIY
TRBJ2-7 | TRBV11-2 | ASSRLGVHEQY
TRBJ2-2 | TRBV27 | ASRDNRGTGELF
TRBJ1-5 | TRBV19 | ASSGAASYSNQPQH
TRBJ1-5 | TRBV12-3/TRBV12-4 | ASSHGTAENQPQH
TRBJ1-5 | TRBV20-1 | SARDGDRGPGNQPQH
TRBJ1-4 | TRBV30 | AWSAQSDEKLF
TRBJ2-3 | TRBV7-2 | ASSLEMGGWADTQY
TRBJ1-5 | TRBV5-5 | ASSLVREGQPQH
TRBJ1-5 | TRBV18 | ASSPETQPQR
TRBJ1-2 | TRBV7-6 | ASSPGTLGGYT
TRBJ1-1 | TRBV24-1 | ATSWDREDMNTEAF
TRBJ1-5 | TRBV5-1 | ASSLDGHIDQPQH
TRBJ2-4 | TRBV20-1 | SAAPAWTGIQY
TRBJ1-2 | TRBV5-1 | ASSLGDPRPDGGYT
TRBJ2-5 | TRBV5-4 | ASGLGTVETQY
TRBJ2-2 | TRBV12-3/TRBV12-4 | ASSLRGSPGELF
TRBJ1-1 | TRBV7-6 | ASSLEEGPGLTEAF
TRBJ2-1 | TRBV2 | ATRGPYNEQF
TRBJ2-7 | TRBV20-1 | SARVFAYEQY
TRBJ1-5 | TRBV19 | ASSTGVFQPQH
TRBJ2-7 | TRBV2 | ASEGRQGQTYEQY
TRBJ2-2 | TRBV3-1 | ASSQVGTANTGELF
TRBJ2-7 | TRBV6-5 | ASSPLTENYEQY
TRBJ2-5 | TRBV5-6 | ASSQLYPRGAETQY
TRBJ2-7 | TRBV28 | ASSNTGTPYEQY
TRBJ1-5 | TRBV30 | AWSVVGISNQPQH
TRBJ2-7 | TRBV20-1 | SAEGGYEQY
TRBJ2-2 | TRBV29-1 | STREGTGELF
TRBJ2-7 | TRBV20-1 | SATPLTGRQHEQY
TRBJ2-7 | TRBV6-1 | ASSADSSPYEQY
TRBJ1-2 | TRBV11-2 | ASSLDHRVSGYT
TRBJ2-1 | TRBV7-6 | ASSQGGQGAYNEQF
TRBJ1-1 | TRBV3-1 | ASSPGQSGAF
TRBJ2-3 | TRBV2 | ASSVVSGSAQY
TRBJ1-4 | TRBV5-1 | ASSLGGETGGEKLF
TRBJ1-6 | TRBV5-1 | ASSLRQVNPPLH
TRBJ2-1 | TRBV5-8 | ASSLDQRFKNEQF
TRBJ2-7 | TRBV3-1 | ASSQDWAGKGQY
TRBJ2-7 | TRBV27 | ASSLGQNTGEQY
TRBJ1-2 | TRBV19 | ASSVSQEANYGYT
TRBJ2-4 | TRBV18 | ASSLPGANIQY
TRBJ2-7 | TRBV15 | ATSWRSSYEQY
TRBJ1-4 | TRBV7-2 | ASSYRAGEKLF
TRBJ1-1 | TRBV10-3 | ATQTGVHTEAF
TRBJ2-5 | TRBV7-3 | ASSLMGVLGETQY
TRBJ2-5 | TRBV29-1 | SVDTGGLETQY
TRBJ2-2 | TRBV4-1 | ASSQDWRERGNTGELF
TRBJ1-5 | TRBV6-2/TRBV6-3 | ASSYSRDRGLDGNQPQH
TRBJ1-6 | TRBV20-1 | SARVGQGPGPYNSPLH
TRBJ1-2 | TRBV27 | ASSLLTGYGYT
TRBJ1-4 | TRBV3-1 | ASSQDLEEKLF
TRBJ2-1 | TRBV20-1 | SARNYGGPSSYNEQF
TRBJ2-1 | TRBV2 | ASSESLAGEQF
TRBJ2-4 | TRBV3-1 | ASSQAMTGGENIQY